This record covers a single T cell receptor beta chain. The record originates from a study of cytomegalovirus exposure and HLA in healthy donors. V dropped 1 base and J dropped 3; count of bases not matched to a gene: 4. Germline loops: CDR1 MNHEY, CDR2 SVGAGI. This CDR3 region has 15 residues. It was with 60 Vbeta and 13 Jbeta primers that the PCR ran. Profiled with immunoSEQ multiplex PCR; TCRdb holds only in-frame clones, not every one. The sample includes about 99,000 clones, around 66% of them seen just once. The source material was PBMCs. The sequence was collected from a woman aged 50 to 60 in good health and CMV-seronegative. The chain carries TRBV6-5 and TRBJ2-7; 9 bases match TRBD1. The CDR3 DNA reads as TGTGCCAGCAGTTACTTTTCGGGACAGGGCTACGAGCAGTACTTC. Translating it yields CASSYFSGQGYEQYF.